Listed below are T cell receptor beta chains from one sample, sequenced in a study of memory CD4+ T cells and cytomegalovirus serostatus. Using immunoSEQ multiplex PCR, the repertoire was profiled, and TCRdb retains in-frame clones only, with some absent. Of 52,000 or so clones in the sample, approximately 80% are singletons; the top ten hold 0.5% to 0.6%. Input material: memory CD4+ T cells from blood. The receptors derive from an adult in good health and CMV-seronegative. CDR3s leave out the opening cysteine and the closing phenylalanine or tryptophan.

TRBV7-2	TRBJ2-3	ASSTGTSGGTDTQY
TRBV28	TRBJ2-3	ASTSLDLTGNTDTQY
TRBV27	TRBJ1-3	ASSSTGYSGNTIY
TRBV11-2	TRBJ2-2	ASSLAGLNTGELF
TRBV6-5	TRBJ2-3	ASTPADTQY
TRBV2	TRBJ2-1	ASEGGYNEQF
TRBV6-5	TRBJ1-3	ASSYSKQAAGNTIY
TRBV4-1	TRBJ1-6	ASSPASVRGNSPLH
TRBV7-6	TRBJ1-2	ASSEQGVNYGYT
TRBV9	TRBJ2-3	ASSVGSGGTDTQY
TRBV7-9	TRBJ1-5	ASSQGHTQPQH
TRBV7-8	TRBJ1-2	ASSLASYRGQHGYT
TRBV5-1	TRBJ2-7	AGAGTYEQY
TRBV6-5	TRBJ2-3	ASSYGGLADTQY
TRBV4-2	TRBJ1-1	ASSQELGSGNTEAF
TRBV30	TRBJ1-4	AVGPNEKLF
TRBV11-2	TRBJ1-6	ASRSTGANSPLH
TRBV5-1	TRBJ1-5	ASSLEGVSEQH
TRBV7-9	TRBJ1-4	ASSPGPRGGDEKLF
TRBV10-3	TRBJ2-7	AISDGQRRQY
TRBV28	TRBJ2-2	ASSLLSAGGGNTGELF
TRBV18	TRBJ1-5	ASSQGAGSNQPQH
TRBV18	TRBJ1-1	ASSPFGPPNTEAF
TRBV5-1	TRBJ2-3	ASSFSGVSTDTQY
TRBV29-1	TRBJ1-1	SVGRVPGQGNTEAF
TRBV6-6	TRBJ2-7	ASSPGGYEQY
TRBV7-6	TRBJ1-6	ASSSHRGGESFSPLH
TRBV29-1	TRBJ1-1	SVGDLNTEAF
TRBV7-2	TRBJ1-6	ASSSRGDSPLH
TRBV11-2	TRBJ2-1	ASSSRDSRWSEQF
TRBV10-3	TRBJ1-2	AISEREGYGYT
TRBV11-2	TRBJ1-2	ASSLEGSYGYT
TRBV18	TRBJ1-6	ASSLSDNSPLH
TRBV9	TRBJ2-2	ASSPRDRGGGELF
TRBV7-6	TRBJ2-5	ASSLARQETQY
TRBV5-6	TRBJ1-2	ASSLRDYGYT
TRBV2	TRBJ1-4	ASRRTDGEKLF
TRBV5-1	TRBJ2-7	ASRRLAGAEYEQY
TRBV2	TRBJ2-2	ASNWQPNTGELF
TRBV11-3	TRBJ2-2	ASSTSAGRHTGELF
TRBV6-4	TRBJ1-1	ASSDQPNTEAF
TRBV10-2	TRBJ2-5	ASSEPSGTQY
TRBV7-2	TRBJ1-5	ASSFTGGLGQPQH
TRBV5-4	TRBJ1-2	ASSLGDYKLYGYT
TRBV4-1	TRBJ1-4	ASSQRDRGVNEKLF
TRBV5-1	TRBJ1-4	ASSLAGGGEKLF
TRBV5-6	TRBJ1-2	ASRKLGIGYGYT
TRBV7-8	TRBJ2-1	ASSLARYNEQF
TRBV20-1	TRBJ2-7	SARAGPEQY
TRBV11-2	TRBJ1-1	ASSVFKNTEAF
TRBV14	TRBJ1-4	ASSQAGGSGEKLF
TRBV30	TRBJ1-5	AWSESEGQPQH
TRBV10-3	TRBJ2-1	AISVQGGRNEQF
TRBV28	TRBJ2-7	ASSSPGTTYEQY
TRBV6-1	TRBJ2-5	ASTEGAGQTQY
TRBV9	TRBJ1-3	ASSVASGGRNTIY
TRBV4-2	TRBJ2-7	ASSGGAVREQY
TRBV5-1	TRBJ2-7	ASSSGQGNSYEQY